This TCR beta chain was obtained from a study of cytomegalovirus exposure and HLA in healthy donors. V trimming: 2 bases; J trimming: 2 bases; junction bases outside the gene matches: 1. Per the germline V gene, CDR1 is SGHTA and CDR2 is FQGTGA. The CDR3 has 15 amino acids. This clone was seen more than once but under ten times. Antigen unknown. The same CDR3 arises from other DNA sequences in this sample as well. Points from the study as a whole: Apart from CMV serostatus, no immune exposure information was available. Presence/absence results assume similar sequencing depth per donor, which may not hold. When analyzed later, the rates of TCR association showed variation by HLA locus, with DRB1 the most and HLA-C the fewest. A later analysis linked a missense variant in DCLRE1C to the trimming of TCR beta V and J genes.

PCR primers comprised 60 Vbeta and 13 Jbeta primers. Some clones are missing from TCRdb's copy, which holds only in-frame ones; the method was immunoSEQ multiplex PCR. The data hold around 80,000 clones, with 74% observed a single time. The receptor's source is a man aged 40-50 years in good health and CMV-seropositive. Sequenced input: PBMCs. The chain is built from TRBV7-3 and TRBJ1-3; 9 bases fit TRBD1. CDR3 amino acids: CASSLGTGTGNTIYF. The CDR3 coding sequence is TGTGCCAGCAGCTTAGGGACAGGGACTGGAAACACCATATATTTT.